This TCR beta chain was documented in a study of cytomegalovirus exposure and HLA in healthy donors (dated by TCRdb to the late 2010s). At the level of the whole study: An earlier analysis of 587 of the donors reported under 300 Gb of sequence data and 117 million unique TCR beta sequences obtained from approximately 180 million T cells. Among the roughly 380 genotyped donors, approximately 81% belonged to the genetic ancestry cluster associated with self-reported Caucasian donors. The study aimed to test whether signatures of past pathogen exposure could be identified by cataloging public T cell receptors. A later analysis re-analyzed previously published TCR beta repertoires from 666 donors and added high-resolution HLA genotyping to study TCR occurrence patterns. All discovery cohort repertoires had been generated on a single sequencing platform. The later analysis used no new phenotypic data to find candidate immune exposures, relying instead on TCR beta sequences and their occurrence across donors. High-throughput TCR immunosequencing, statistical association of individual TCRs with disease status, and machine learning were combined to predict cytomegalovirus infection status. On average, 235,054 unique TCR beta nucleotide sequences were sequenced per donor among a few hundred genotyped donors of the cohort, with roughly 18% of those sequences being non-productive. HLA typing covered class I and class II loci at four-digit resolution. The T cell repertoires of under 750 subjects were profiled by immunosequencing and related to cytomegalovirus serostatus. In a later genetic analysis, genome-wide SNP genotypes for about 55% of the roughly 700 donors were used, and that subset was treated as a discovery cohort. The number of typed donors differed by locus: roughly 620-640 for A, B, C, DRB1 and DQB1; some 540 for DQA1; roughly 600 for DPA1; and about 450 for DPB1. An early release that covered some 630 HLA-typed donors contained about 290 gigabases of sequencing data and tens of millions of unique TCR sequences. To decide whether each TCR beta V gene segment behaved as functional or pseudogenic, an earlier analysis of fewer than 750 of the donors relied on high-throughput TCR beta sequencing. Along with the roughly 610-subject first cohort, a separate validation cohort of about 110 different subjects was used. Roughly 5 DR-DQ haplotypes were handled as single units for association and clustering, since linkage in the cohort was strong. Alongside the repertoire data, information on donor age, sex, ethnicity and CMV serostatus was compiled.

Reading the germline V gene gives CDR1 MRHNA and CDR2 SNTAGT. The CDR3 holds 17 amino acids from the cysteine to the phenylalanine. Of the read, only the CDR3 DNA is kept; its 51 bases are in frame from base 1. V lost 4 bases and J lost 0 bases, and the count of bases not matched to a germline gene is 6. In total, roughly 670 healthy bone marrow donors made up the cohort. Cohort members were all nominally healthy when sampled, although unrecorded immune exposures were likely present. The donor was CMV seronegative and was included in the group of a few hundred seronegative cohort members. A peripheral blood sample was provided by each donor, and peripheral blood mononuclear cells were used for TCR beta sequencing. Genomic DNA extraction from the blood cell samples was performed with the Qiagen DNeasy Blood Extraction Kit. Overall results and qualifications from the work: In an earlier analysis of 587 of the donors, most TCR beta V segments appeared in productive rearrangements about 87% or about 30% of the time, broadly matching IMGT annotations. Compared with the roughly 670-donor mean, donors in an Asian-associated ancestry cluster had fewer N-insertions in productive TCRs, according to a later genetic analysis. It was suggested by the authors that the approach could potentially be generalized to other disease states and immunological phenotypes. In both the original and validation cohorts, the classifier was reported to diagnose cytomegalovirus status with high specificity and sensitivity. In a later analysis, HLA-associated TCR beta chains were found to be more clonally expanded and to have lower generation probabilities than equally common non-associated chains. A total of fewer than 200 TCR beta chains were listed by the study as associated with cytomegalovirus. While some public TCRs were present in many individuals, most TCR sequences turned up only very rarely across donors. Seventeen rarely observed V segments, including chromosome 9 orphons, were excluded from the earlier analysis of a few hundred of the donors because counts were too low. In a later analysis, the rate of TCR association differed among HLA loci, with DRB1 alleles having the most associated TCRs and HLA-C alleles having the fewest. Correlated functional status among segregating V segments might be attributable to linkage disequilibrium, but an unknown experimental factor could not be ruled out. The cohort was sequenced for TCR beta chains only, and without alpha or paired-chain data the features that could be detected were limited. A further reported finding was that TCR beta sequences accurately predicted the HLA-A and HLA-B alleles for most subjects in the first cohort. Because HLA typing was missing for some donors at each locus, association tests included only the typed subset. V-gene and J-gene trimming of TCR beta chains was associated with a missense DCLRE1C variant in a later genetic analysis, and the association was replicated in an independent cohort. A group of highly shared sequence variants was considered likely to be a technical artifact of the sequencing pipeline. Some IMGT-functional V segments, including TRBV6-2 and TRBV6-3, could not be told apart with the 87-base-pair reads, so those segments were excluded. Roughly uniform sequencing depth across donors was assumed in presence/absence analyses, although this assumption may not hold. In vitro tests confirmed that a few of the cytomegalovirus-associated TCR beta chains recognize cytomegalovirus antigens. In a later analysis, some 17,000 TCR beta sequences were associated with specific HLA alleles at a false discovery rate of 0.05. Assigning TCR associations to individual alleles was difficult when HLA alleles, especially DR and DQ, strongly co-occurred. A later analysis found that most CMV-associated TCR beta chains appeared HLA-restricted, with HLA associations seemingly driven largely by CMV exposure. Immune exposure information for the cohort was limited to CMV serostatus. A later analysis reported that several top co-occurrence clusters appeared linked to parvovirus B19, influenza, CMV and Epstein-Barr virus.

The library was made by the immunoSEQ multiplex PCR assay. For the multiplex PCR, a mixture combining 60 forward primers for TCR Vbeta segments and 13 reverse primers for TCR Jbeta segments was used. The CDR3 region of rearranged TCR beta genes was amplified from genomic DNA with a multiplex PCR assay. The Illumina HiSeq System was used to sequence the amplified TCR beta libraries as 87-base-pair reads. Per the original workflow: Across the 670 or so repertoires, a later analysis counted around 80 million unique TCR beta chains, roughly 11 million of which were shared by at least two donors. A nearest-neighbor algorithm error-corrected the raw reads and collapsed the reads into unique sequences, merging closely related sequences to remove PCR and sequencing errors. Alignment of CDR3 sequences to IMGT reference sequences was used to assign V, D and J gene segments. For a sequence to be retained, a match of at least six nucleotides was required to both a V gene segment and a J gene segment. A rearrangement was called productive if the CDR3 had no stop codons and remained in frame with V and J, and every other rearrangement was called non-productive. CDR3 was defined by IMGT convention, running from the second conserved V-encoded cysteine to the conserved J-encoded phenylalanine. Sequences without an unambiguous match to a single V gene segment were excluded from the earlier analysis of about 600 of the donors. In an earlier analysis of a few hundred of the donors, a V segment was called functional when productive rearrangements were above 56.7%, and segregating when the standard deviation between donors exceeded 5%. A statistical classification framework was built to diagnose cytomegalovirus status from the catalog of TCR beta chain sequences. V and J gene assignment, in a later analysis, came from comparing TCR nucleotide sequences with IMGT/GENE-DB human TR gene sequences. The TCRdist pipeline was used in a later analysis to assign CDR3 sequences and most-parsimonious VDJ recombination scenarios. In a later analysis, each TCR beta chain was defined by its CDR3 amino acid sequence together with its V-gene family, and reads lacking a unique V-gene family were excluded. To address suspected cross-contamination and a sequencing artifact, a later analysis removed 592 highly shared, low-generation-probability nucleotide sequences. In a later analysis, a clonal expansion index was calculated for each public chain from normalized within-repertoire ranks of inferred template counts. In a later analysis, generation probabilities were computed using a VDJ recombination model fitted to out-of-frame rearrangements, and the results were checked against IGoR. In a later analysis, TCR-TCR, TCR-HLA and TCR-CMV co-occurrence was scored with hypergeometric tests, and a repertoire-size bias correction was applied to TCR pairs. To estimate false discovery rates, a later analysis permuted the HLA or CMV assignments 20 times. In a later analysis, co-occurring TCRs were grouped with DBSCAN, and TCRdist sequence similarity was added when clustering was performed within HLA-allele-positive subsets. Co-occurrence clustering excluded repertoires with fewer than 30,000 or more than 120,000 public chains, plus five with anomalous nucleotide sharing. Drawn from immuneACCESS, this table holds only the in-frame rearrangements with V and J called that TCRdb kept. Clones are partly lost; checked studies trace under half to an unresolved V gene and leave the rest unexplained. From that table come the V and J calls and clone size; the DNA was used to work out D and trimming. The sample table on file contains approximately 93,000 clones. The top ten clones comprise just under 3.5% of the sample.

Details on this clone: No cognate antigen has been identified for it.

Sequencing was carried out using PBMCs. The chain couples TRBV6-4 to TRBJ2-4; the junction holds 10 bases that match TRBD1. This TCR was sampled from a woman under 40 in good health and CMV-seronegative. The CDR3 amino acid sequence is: CASSAGQGTLAKNIQYF. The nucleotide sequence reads TGTGCCAGCAGTGCGGGACAGGGGACCCTAGCCAAAAACATTCAGTACTTC.